This T cell receptor (beta chain) was observed in a study of blood T cell repertoires in COVID-19. Looking at the study overall: Collection of acute and convalescent COVID-19 samples took place in the United States, Italy and Spain. PBMCs, B-cell-depleted T cells, or T cells provided the cDNA or gDNA that made up the material.

The CDR3 runs 16 residues. Trimming removed 4 bases from V and 2 bases from J; junction bases left unmatched: 4. CDR1 and CDR2 (germline): LGHDT, YNNKEL (reference sequence). Authors' processing steps: The authors estimated nucleated cell counts from reference gene primer amplification. This table comes from immunoSEQ multiplex PCR, and its TCRdb copy is limited to in-frame clones, with some not included. The DNA was the basis for D and trimming; V, J and clone size are from that table. The sample lists fewer than 300,000 clones; roughly 87% were seen once. Sequencing was performed on peripheral blood. The clonotype originates from a human donor in a cohort sampled during active COVID-19. The gene calls are TRBV3-1 (or the pseudogene TRBV3-2) and TRBJ2-3; the match to TRBD2 covers 12 bases. In DNA form, the CDR3 reads TGTGCCAGCAGCCCCTCTAGCGGGAGGGCCACAGATACGCAGTATTTT. Protein: CASSPSSGRATDTQYF.